This T cell receptor beta chain was identified in a study of CD8 T cells in ankylosing spondylitis. CDR3 length: 15 residues. The junction had 4 bases not matched to a gene; V was cut back by 3 bases and J by 3 bases. Germline CDR1 and CDR2: SEHNR and FQNEAQ (reference sequence). This clonotype was seen more than once but under ten times. TCRdb re-called the 5' RACE reads with MiXCR, one entry per CDR3 protein. This table holds 150,000 to 200,000 distinct CDR3 sequences, 30% to 40% found once. V gene TRBV7-9 combines with J gene TRBJ2-7; 11 bases line up with TRBD2. Sequenced input: synovial fluid, either unsorted or a sorted T cell fraction (not recorded which). The origin of this receptor is a male donor with ankylosing spondylitis. The DNA for the CDR3 is TGTGCCAGCAGCTTCTTCACTAGCGGGAGCTACGAGCAGTACTTC. This sequence encodes CASSFFTSGSYEQYF.